This TCR beta chain is from a study of blood T cells in healthy people across ages. The V gene's germline CDR1 is SGHRS and CDR2 YFSETQ. With 2 bases clipped from V and 3 bases from J, the junction kept 4 bases outside the gene matches. The length of the CDR3 is 15 residues. Together with a sample-barcoded 5' primer, a J-beta primer mix was included in a second PCR lasting roughly 6 to 12 cycles. TCRdb reanalysed the 5' RACE reads using MiXCR and keeps one entry per CDR3 protein. Among around 1.1 million distinct CDR3 sequences listed, roughly two fifths were seen once. Remarks on this clonotype: Its specificity is unknown.

Study results and caveats: In the absence of known donor CMV status, changes in expanded clonotypes were possibly confounded.

The chain uses TRBV5-1 and TRBJ1-4; 7 bases agree with TRBD1. Sequenced: blood. The sequence was obtained from a man between 18 and 29 years old in good health. CDR3 coding DNA: TGCGCCAGCAGCTTAGTGGGACAGCCTAATGAAAAACTGTTTTTT. Its protein product is CASSLVGQPNEKLFF.